This T cell receptor beta chain was captured by sequencing in a study of human T cells and chemical hapten exposure (dated by TCRdb to the early 2020s). Turning to the overall study: For sensitization, 2% DPC in acetone was applied to a roughly 2 cm by roughly 2 cm area of upper inner arm skin. Weekly therapeutic DPC doses were additionally applied to the scalp of patients throughout the roughly 24-week study period. Patch tests used Finn chambers with 0.01% DPC on the upper back, scored after 6 days by International Contact Dermatitis Research Group standards. The patient cohort, mostly female, included alopecia areata with under or over 50% scalp involvement, alopecia totalis and alopecia universalis. Libraries were combined into a pool for sequencing, and differences in TCR yield between samples came mainly from small differences in library volumes within the pool. In alopecia patients, the study followed how the peripheral blood TCR repertoire changed in vivo over primary and secondary sensitization to diphenylcyclopropenone (DPC), a hapten. Blood samples were taken from patients before sensitization (week 0) and at 2, 6 and about 24 weeks after DPC sensitization. Blood for TCR sequencing was provided by twenty-nine alopecia patients at one to four time points (pre-sensitization, 2, 6 and 24 weeks). The study at large found these results: Repeated subsampling changed both the strength of the expansion versus patch-test correlation and the threshold at which the correlation became significant. All patients had alopecia, a presumed autoimmune disease, so their immune response might differ from that of healthy individuals. The number of TCRs above 1 in 1000 frequency did not change with DPC sensitization; there was no evidence of global repertoire structure alterations. Compared with pre-sensitization or healthy control sets, expanded TCRs formed significantly more large CDR3 similarity clusters, which is consistent with antigen-driven responses. Patch test score was positively correlated with the number of PT1 expanded TCRs, with significance at thresholds 8, 16 and 32 but not at 4.

Library construction relied on RACE. Sequencing was carried out with a NextSeq 500. During library preparation, unique molecular identifiers were attached to individual cDNA molecules so that TCRs could be counted in a quantitative, reproducible way. Each blood RNA sample was used to sequence both TCR alpha and TCR beta chains. As for how the authors treated the data: A median of about 89,000 TCRs per sample was observed, with a range of roughly 20,000 to 700,000. The Decombinator software suite was used to annotate V, J and CDR3 in the TCR reads. For the PS versus PT1 abundance plots, all samples were subsampled to the same number of TCRs (28,000). TCRs were defined as expanded if absent before sensitization and observed at least eight times at the 2-week time point. TCRdb redid the processing of the public reads, applying fastp at Q25 and MiXCR, and retained in-frame beta chains. Each entry merges the rows of one CDR3 protein and shows their most common DNA and genes. V and J calls and clone size were set by TCRdb, not the authors. Recorded for this sample are about 80,000 distinct CDR3 sequences; around 15% of them occurred a single time. The ten most abundant clones make up 4.6% of the sample.

Trimming accounts for 3 bases at V and 9 bases at J, while the number of junction bases matched to no gene is 7. Counted from cysteine to phenylalanine, this CDR3 has 16 amino acids. Just the 48-base CDR3 DNA is kept, in frame starting at base 1. Remarks on this clonotype: Its antigen target is currently unknown. Per-base qualities were not stored, and no clone one base away is much larger.

The sample's time point label is to be understood as: pre-sensitization, week 0. The treatment or condition label here, explained by the study, means: therapeutic diphenylcyclopropenone sensitization with weekly scalp DPC. Blood at each patch-test visit was drawn before the patch test was applied. Eligible patients were aged 18 to 70, diagnosed with alopecia, deemed suitable for DPC therapy, and excluded if pregnant. Unfractionated whole blood was collected in Tempus Blood RNA tubes, and total RNA was extracted from that blood. The chain uses TRBV12-3 or TRBV12-4 and TRBJ2-1, with 14 bases matching TRBD2. The TCR originated in a woman aged 50 to 65 with alopecia areata. Some clones in this sample may be carry-over from other donors' samples. Sequencing was performed on whole blood, taken in connection with sensitization to the hapten diphenylcyclopropenone (DPC). The CDR3 reads CASSFPGLAGVSEQFF. In nucleotide form, the sequence is TGTGCCAGCAGTTTTCCGGGACTAGCGGGAGTTAGTGAGCAGTTCTTC.